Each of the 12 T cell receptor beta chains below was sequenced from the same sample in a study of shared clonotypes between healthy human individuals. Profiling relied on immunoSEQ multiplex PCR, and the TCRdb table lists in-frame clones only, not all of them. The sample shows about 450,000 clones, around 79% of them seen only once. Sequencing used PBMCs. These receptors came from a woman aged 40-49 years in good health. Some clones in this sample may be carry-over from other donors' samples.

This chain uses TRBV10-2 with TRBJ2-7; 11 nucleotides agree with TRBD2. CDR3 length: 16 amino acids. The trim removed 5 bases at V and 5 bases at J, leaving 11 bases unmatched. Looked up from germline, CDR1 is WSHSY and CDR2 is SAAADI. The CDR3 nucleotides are TGCGCCAGCAGTTTAAGTAGCGGGAGGGCCGTCGACGAGCAGTACTTC. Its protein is CASSLSSGRAVDEQYF.

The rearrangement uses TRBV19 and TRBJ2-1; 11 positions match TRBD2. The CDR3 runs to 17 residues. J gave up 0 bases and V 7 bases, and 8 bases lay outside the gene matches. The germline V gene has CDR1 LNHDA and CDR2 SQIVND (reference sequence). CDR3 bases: TGTGCCAGTACCCTATTCGGACTAGCGGGCTCCTACAATGAGCAGTTCTTC. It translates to CASTLFGLAGSYNEQFF.

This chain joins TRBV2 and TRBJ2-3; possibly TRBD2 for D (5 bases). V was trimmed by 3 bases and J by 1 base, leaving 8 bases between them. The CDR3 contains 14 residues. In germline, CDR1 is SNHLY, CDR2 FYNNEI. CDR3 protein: CASSEAGRTDTQYF. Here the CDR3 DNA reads TGTGCCAGCAGTGAGGCGGGCCGCACAGATACGCAGTATTTT.

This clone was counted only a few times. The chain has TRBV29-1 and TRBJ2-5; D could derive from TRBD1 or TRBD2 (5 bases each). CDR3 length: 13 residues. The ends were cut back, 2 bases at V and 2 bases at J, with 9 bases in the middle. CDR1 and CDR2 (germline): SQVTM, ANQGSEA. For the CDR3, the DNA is TGCAGCGTTGAATTTGGGGGACAAGAGACCCAGTACTTC. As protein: CSVEFGGQETQYF.

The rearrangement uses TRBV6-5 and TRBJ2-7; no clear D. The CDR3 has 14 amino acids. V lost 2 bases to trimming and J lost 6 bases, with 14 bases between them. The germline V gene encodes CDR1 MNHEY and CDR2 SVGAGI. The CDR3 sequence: CASSYGSIGFEQYF. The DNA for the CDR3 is TGTGCCAGCAGTTACGGCAGTATTGGGTTCGAGCAGTACTTC.

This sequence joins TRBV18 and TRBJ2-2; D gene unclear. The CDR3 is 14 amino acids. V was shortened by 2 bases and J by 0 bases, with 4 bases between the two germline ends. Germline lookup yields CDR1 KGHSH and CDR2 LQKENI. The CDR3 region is CASSPVANTGELFF. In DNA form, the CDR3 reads TGTGCCAGCTCACCAGTCGCGAACACCGGGGAGCTGTTTTTT.

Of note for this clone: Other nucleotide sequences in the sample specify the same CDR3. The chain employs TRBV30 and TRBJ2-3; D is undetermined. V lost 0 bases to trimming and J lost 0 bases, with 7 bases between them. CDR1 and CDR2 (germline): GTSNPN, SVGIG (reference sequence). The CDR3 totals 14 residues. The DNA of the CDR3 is TGTGCCTGGAGTGTGGGTCTTAGCACAGATACGCAGTATTTT. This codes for CAWSVGLSTDTQYF.

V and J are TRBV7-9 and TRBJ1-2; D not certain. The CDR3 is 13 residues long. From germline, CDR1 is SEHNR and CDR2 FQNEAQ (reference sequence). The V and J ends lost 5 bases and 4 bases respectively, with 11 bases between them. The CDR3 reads CASSDRVSYGYTF. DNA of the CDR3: TGTGCCAGCAGCGACCGTGTCTCCTATGGCTACACCTTC.

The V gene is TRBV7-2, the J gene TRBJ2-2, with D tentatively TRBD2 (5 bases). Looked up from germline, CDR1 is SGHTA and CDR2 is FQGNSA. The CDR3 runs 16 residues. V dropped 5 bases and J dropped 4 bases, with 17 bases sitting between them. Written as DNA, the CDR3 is TGTGCCAGCAGCCCCAGCGGACTGGGGAGCACCGGGGAGCTGTTTTTT. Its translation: CASSPSGLGSTGELFF.

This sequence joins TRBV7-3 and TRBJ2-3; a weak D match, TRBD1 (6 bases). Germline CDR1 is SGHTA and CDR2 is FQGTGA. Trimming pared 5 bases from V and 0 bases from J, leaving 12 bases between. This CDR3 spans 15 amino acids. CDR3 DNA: TGTGCCAGCAGCCCCGACGGACAGAGCACAGATACGCAGTATTTT. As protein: CASSPDGQSTDTQYF.

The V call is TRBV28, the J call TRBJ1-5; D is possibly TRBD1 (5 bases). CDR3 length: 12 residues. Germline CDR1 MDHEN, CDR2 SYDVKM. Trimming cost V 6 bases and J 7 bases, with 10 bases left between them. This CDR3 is CASRSGAQPQHF. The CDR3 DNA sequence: TGTGCCAGCAGATCCGGGGCGCAGCCCCAGCATTTT.

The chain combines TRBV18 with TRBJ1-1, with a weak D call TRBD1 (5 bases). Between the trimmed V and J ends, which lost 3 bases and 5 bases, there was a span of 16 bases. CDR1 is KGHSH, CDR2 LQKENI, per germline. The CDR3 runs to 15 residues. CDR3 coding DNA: TGTGCCAGCTCACCTGGGACTCCTTGGGAGACTGAAGCTTTCTTT. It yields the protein CASSPGTPWETEAFF.